These T cell receptor beta chains were read from a single sample in a study of vaccination and CD4 T cells after COVID-19. These receptors have no identified antigens. TCRdb re-derived calls from the PCR reads in MiXCR, one entry per CDR3 protein. Here the sample spans about 16,000 distinct CDR3 sequences, 45% to 60% being singletons. Material: CD4+ T cells from blood, cultured in vitro. The receptors come from a human donor who had recovered from COVID-19. CDR3s include the opening cysteine and the closing phenylalanine or tryptophan.

J gene,V gene,CDR3 protein
TRBJ2-7,TRBV11-1,CASSLLRTTYEQYF
TRBJ1-3,TRBV25-1,CASSPSGQGNTIYF
TRBJ2-2,TRBV7-3,CASSSQGQTGELFF
TRBJ1-5,TRBV30,CAWSRGLYQPQHF
TRBJ1-5,TRBV10-3,CAINNREGNQPQHF
TRBJ1-1,TRBV10-3,CAITGGRGTEAFF
TRBJ1-1,TRBV19,CASSPTGGVTEAFF
TRBJ1-2,TRBV6-1,CASSEGGKTGRVYGYTF
TRBJ1-5,TRBV10-1,CASSDSDRDRGLCNQPQHF
TRBJ2-7,TRBV20-1,CSALSLGDSEQYF
TRBJ1-5,TRBV6-1,CATQPGGNSNQPQHF
TRBJ2-5,TRBV30,CAWSARGTSGTETQYF
TRBJ2-1,TRBV7-2,CASSLDGGPYNEQFF
TRBJ1-2,TRBV5-1,CASSLQEDGYGYTF
TRBJ2-1,TRBV20-1,CSVRAGNEQFF
TRBJ1-5,TRBV20-1,CSAKGIYNQPQHF
TRBJ1-4,TRBV12-3/TRBV12-4,CASSPITGGHEKLFF
TRBJ1-2,TRBV2,CASRADSYFTNYGYTF
TRBJ1-2,TRBV27,CASSLLAGNYGYTF
TRBJ1-5,TRBV11-3,CASSFTGFDQPQHF
TRBJ2-3,TRBV4-1,CASSQVVGLAGRLDTQYF
TRBJ2-7,TRBV28,CASSLLTGGTPYEQYF
TRBJ1-1,TRBV20-1,CSAPGPSGQGAGTEAFF
TRBJ1-1,TRBV6-1,CASSADMGQGANTEAFF
TRBJ2-7,TRBV6-4,CASSDPPTTGSEQYF
TRBJ1-4,TRBV27,CASSFTGVSVEKLFF
TRBJ2-5,TRBV7-3,CASSLARAETQYF
TRBJ2-7,TRBV12-3/TRBV12-4,CASSFGGAQYF
TRBJ2-2,TRBV2,CASKGTSPTGELFF
TRBJ1-1,TRBV6-1,CASSPDRSAEAFF
TRBJ1-5,TRBV6-2/TRBV6-3,CASSHLTATSNQPQHF
TRBJ1-5,TRBV7-8,CASSYSVGRSTHF
TRBJ2-5,TRBV20-1,CSDAQGGTSGTPQYF
TRBJ1-1,TRBV20-1,CSAGGSIEAFF
TRBJ2-5,TRBV12-3/TRBV12-4,CASTTSLSGSGETQYF
TRBJ2-7,TRBV7-2,CASSLPGGPQLLYEQYF
TRBJ2-1,TRBV5-1,CASSLDGEGYNEQFF
TRBJ1-4,TRBV20-1,CSAPEDPNEKLFF
TRBJ2-2,TRBV12-3/TRBV12-4,CASRGGFGDTGELFF
TRBJ2-1,TRBV27,CASRRGTSSFGEQFF
TRBJ1-1,TRBV19,CATDRGPTRTEAFF
TRBJ1-2,TRBV30,CAWSPDYSNYGYTF
TRBJ2-5,TRBV6-5,CASSYRTGWETQYF
TRBJ1-2,TRBV21-1,CAPKQVPNYGYTF
TRBJ1-5,TRBV5-6,CASSLDAGTGVRQPQHF